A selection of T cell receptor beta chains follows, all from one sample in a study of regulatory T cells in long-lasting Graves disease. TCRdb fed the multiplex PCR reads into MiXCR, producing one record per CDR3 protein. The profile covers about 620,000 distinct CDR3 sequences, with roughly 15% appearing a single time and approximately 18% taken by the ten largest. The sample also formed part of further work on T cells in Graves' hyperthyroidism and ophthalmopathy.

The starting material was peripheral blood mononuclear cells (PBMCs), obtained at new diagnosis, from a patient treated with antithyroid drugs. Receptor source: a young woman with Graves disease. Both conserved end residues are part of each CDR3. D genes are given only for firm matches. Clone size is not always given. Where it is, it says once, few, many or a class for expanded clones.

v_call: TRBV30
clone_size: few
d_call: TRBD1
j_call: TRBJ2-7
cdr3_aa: CALRDSLLGRHEQYF
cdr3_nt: TGTGCCCTGAGGGACAGTCTCTTAGGACGCCACGAGCAGTACTTC

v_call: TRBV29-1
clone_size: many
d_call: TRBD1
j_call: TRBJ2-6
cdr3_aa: CSVEQGRGANVLTF
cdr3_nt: TGCAGCGTAGAACAGGGGCGGGGGGCCAACGTCCTGACTTTC

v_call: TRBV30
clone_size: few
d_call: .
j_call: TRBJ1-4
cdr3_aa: CAWADGTLILEKLFF
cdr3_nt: TGTGCCTGGGCTGATGGGACACTAATATTGGAAAAACTGTTTTTT

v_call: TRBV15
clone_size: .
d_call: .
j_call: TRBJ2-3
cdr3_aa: CATSGPLTDTQYF
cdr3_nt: TGTGCCACCAGCGGGCCCCTTACAGATACGCAGTATTTT

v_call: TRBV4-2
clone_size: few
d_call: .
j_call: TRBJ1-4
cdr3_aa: CASSQGGRDEKLFF
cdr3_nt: TGTGCCAGCAGCCAAGGGGGCAGGGATGAAAAACTGTTTTTT

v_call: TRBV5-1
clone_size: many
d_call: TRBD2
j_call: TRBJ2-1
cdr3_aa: CASSPGGARTFYNEQFF
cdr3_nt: TGCGCCAGCAGCCCGGGAGGGGCCAGGACCTTCTACAATGAGCAGTTCTTC

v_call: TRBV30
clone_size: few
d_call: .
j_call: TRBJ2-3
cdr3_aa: CAWSGGDTQYF
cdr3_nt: TGTGCCTGGAGTGGCGGAGATACGCAGTATTTT

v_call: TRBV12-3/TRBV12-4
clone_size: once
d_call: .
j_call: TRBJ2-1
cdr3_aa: CASSPGVTSYNEQFF
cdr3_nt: TGTGCCAGCAGCCCGGGTGTGACCTCCTACAATGAGCAGTTCTTC

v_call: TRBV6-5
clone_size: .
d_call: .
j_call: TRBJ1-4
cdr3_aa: CASSYAFGGNEKLFF
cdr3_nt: TGTGCCAGCAGCTACGCCTTTGGAGGAAATGAAAAACTGTTTTTT

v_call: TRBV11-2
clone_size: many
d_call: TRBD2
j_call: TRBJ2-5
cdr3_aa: CASSFSGGGQETQYF
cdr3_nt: TGTGCCAGCAGCTTTAGCGGGGGGGGCCAAGAGACCCAGTACTTC

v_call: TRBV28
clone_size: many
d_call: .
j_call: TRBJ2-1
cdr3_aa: CASSLRVGEQFF
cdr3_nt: TGTGCCAGCAGTTTACGGGTTGGAGAGCAGTTCTTC

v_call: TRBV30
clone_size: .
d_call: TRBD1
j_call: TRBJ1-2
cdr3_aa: CAWTRTGDYGYTF
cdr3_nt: TGTGCCTGGACCCGGACAGGGGACTATGGCTACACCTTC

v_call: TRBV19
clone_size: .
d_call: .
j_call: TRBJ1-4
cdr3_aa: CASSAPLGTSYEKLFF
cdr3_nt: TGTGCCAGTAGTGCACCCCTAGGGACATCGTACGAAAAACTGTTTTTT

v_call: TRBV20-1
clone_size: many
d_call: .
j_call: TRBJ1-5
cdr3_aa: CSDWTVLGQPQHF
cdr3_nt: TGCAGTGACTGGACGGTCTTGGGTCAGCCCCAGCATTTT

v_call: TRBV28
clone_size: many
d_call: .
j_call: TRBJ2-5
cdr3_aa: CASSSWGPSERETQYF
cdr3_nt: TGTGCCAGCAGTTCGTGGGGACCCTCGGAGAGAGAGACCCAGTACTTC

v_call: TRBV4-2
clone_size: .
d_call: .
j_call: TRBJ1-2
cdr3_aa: CASSQVARSSSNYGYTF
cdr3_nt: TGTGCCAGCAGCCAAGTAGCCAGGTCGAGTTCTAACTATGGCTACACCTTC

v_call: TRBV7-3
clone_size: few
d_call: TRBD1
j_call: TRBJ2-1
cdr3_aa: CASSLTTGTGVYEQFF
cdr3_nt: TGTGCCAGCAGCTTAACCACCGGGACAGGGGTGTATGAGCAGTTCTTC

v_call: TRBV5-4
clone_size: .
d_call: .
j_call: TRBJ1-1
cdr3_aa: CASSWWTDTNTEAFF
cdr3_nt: TGTGCCAGCAGCTGGTGGACAGATACGAACACTGAAGCTTTCTTT

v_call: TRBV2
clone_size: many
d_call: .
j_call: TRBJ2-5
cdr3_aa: CASAKQGGETQYF
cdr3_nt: TGTGCCAGCGCCAAGCAGGGCGGCGAGACCCAGTACTTC

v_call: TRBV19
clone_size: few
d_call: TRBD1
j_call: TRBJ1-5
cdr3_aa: CASSPRDRVKGQPQHF
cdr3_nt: TGTGCCAGTAGCCCCAGAGACAGGGTGAAGGGTCAGCCCCAGCATTTT

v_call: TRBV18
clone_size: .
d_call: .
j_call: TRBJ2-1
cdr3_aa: CASSPWDSDNEQFF
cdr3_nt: TGTGCCAGCTCACCATGGGACTCAGACAATGAGCAGTTCTTC

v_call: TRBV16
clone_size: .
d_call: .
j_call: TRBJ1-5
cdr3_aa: CASRGWREQPQHF
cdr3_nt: TGTGCCAGCCGGGGATGGAGGGAACAGCCCCAGCATTTT

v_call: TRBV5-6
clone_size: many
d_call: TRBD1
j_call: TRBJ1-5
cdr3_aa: CASSQGAGSSNQPQHF
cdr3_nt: TGTGCCAGCAGCCAGGGGGCAGGGTCGAGCAATCAGCCCCAGCATTTT

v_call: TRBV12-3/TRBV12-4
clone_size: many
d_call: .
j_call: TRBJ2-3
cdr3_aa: CASSLVGLSTDTQYF
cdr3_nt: TGTGCCAGCAGTTTAGTGGGCCTTAGCACAGATACGCAGTATTTT

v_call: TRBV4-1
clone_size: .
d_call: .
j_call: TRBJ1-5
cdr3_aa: CASSQAVQYNQPQHF
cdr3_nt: TGCGCCAGCAGCCAAGCGGTACAGTACAATCAGCCCCAGCATTTT

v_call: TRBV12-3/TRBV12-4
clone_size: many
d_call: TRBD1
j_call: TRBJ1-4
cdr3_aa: CASVRGGSYNEKLFF
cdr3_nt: TGTGCCAGCGTGCGAGGGGGCAGTTATAATGAAAAACTGTTTTTT

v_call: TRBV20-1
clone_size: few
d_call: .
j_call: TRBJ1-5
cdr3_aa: CGARDWQEAFSNQPQHF
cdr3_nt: TGCGGTGCTAGAGATTGGCAGGAGGCCTTTAGCAATCAGCCCCAGCATTTT

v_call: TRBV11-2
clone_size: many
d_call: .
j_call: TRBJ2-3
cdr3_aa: CASSPLLQADTQYF
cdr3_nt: TGTGCCAGCAGCCCACTGTTACAAGCAGATACGCAGTATTTT

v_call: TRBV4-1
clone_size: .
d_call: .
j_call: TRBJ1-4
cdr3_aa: CASSQALVKGLFF
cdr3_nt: TGCGCCAGCAGCCAAGCACTTGTGAAGGGCCTGTTTTTT

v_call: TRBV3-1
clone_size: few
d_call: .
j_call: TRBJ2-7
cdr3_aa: CASARGAFEQYF
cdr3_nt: TGTGCCAGCGCCAGGGGGGCCTTCGAGCAGTACTTC

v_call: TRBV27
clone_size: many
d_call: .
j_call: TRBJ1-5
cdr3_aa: CASSLYGTSLSNQPQHF
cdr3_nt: TGTGCCAGCAGTTTATACGGGACAAGTCTTAGCAATCAGCCCCAGCATTTT

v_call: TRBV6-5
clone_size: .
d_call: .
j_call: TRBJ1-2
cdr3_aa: CARSYGRALGGYTF
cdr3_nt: TGTGCCCGCAGTTACGGACGGGCTTTGGGGGGCTACACCTTC

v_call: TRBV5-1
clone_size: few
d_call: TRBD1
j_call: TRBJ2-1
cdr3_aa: CASSTGWTGDYNEQFF
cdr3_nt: TGCGCCAGCAGTACGGGGTGGACAGGGGACTACAATGAGCAGTTCTTC

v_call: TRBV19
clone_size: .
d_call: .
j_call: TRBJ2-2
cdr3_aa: CASSISRWLTGELFF
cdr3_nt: TGTGCCAGTAGTATTTCTCGATGGCTCACCGGGGAGCTGTTTTTT

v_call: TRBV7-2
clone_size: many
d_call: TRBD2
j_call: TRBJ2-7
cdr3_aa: CASSRGLAVGEQYF
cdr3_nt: TGTGCCAGCAGCCGTGGACTAGCGGTGGGAGAGCAGTACTTC

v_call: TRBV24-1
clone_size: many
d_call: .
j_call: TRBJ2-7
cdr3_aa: CATSEYGYEQYF
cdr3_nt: TGTGCCACCAGTGAGTACGGTTACGAGCAGTACTTC

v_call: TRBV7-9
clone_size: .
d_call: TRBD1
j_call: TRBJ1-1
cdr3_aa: CASTLRWGIRDSANLPTEAFF
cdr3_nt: TGTGCCAGCACTCTAAGATGGGGAATCCGGGACAGTGCGAATTTGCCCACTGAAGCTTTCTTT

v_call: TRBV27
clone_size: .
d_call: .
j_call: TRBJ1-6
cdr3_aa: CASSSRDDSPLHF
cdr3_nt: TGTGCCAGCAGCAGCAGGGATGATTCACCCCTCCACTTT

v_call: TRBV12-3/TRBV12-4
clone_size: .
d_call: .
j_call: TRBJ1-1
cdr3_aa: CASRPSTNTEAFF
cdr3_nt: TGTGCCAGCAGGCCCTCAACGAACACTGAAGCTTTCTTT

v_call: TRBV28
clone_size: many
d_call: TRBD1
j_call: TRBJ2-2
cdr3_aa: CASSHRGNTGELFF
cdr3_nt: TGTGCCAGCAGCCACAGGGGGAACACCGGGGAGCTGTTTTTT

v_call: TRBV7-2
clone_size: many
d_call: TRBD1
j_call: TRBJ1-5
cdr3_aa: CASSFIPSGGQPQHF
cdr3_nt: TGTGCCAGCAGCTTTATACCATCAGGGGGCCAGCCCCAGCATTTT

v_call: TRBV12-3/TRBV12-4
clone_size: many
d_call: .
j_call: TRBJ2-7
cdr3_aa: CASSFGGETYEQYF
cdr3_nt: TGTGCCAGCAGTTTCGGGGGAGAAACCTACGAGCAGTACTTC

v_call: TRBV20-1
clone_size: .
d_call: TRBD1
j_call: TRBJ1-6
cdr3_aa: CSASERDRGYNSPLHF
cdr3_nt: TGCAGTGCCTCGGAAAGGGACAGGGGTTATAATTCACCCCTCCACTTT

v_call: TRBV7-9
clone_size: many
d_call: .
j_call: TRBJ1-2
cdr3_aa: CASRGPDSRYGYTF
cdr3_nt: TGTGCAAGCCGGGGCCCGGACAGCCGCTATGGCTACACCTTC

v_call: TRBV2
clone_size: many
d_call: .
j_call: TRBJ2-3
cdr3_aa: CASSEGRKVQKVWDTQYF
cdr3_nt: TGTGCCAGCAGTGAAGGCAGGAAGGTTCAGAAAGTTTGGGATACGCAGTATTTT

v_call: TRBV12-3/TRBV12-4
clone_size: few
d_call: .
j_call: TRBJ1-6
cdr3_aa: CASRVTGFLSPLHF
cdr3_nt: TGTGCCAGCAGGGTCACAGGGTTTCTTTCACCCCTCCACTTT

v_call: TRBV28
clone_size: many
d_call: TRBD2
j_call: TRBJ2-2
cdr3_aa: CASSFGRSSGRWSGELFF
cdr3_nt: TGTGCCAGCAGTTTTGGACGATCCAGCGGGAGATGGTCCGGGGAGCTGTTTTTT

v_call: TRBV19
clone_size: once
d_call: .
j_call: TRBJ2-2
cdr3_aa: CASYGGPRGQNTGELFF
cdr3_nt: TGTGCCAGTTATGGAGGGCCAAGGGGACAGAACACCGGGGAGCTGTTTTTT

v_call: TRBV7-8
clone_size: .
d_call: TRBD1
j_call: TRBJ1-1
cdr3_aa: CASSFQQGGAFF
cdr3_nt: TGTGCCAGCAGCTTTCAACAGGGGGGGGCTTTCTTT

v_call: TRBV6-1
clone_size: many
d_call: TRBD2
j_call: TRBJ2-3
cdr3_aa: CASGILRGGSGPDTQYF
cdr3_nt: TGTGCCAGCGGAATCCTCCGGGGCGGGAGTGGCCCAGATACGCAGTATTTT

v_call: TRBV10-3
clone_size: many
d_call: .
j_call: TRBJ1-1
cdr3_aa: CAIGSGGRWGANTEAFF
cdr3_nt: TGTGCCATCGGTTCGGGGGGCCGGTGGGGAGCGAACACTGAAGCTTTCTTT

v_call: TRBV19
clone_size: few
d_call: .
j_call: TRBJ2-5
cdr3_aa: CASSMGSGIETQYF
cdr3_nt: TGTGCCAGTAGTATGGGGTCCGGGATAGAGACCCAGTACTTC

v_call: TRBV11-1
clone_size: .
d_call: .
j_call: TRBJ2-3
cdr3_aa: CAGSFSGSDTDTQYF
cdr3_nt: TGTGCCGGCAGCTTCTCCGGGAGCGACACAGATACGCAGTATTTT